These 29 T cell receptor beta chains were all obtained from the same sample, sequenced in a study of tumor-infiltrating lymphocytes in primary liver carcinoma. Constant-region priming of approximately 0.55 ug total RNA yielded TCR beta cDNA. What produced the TCR beta libraries was three nested multiplex PCR rounds using slightly modified ARM-PCR. Use of TRBV1-TRBV30 forward primers with a C-beta reverse primer characterized the first two PCR rounds, which lasted around 9 cycles each. Via MiXCR, TCRdb re-called the multiplex PCR reads, giving one row per CDR3 protein. Of roughly 50,000 distinct CDR3 sequences listed, over 65% were seen once; the top ten hold roughly 25%. Investigators took RNA and DNA out together from roughly 20-30 mg of unsorted bulk tissue. Sequencing input: liver tumor tissue from sampling region 2. Sample subset: tumor region T2, inferior pole. These receptors all stem from a middle-aged man with primary liver carcinoma and hepatitis B virus infection.

This clonotype was counted only a few times. The conserved closing phenylalanine or tryptophan is absent in this CDR3, likely reflecting a read error. The V gene is TRBV12-3 or TRBV12-4, the J gene TRBJ2-3, with 12 bases fitting TRBD2. CDR3 length: 15 amino acids. The CDR3 is CAGSKLAGGEDTQYL. CDR3 coding DNA: TGTGCCGGCAGTAAACTAGCGGGAGGAGAAGATACGCAGTATCTT.

This chain joins TRBV6-5 and TRBJ2-1, with 9 bases identical to TRBD1. The CDR3 extends over 14 amino acids. After removal of 4 bases from V and 16 bases from J, the junction contained 14 bases not matched to a gene. Germline V CDR1 and CDR2: MNHEY, SVGAGI. The CDR3 spells CASSWQDRGNGQFF. The CDR3 bases are TGTGCCAGCAGTTGGCAGGACAGGGGCAATGGGCAATTCTTC.

This clonotype was recorded many times. This sequence joins TRBV28 and TRBJ2-3, with TRBD2 matching over 7 bases. This CDR3 spans 17 amino acids. CDR1 and CDR2 from the germline V gene are MDHEN and SYDVKM. V trimming: 4 bases; J trimming: 1 base; junction bases outside the gene matches: 11. The CDR3 region is CASSSDTGRERTDTQYF. CDR3 sequence (DNA): TGTGCCAGCAGTTCGGACACGGGGAGGGAGCGCACAGATACGCAGTATTTT.

On this clonotype: Lacking the conserved final phenylalanine or tryptophan, this CDR3 likely reflects a read error. J is TRBJ1-2 and V is TRBV10-3, with D maybe TRBD1 (5 bases). Germline CDR1 and CDR2: ENHRY and SYGVKD. The CDR3 loop spans 18 amino acids. In nucleotides, the CDR3 is TGTACCATCAGTGGGTCCGGACACAGATCAGCTACTAACTATGGCTACACCAAC. As protein: CTISGSGHRSATNYGYTN.

A word on this clonotype: At one boundary the junction diverges from the germline segment, which might be a read error. The chain has TRBV11-2 and TRBJ2-7, with D uncertain. CDR3 length equals 14 residues. Germline CDR1 is SGHAT and CDR2 is FQNNGV. The CDR3 DNA reads as TGTGCAAGCAGTTTAGCCGAAGGAGCCTACGAGCAGTACTTC. Protein product: CASSLAEGAYEQYF.

The chain is built from TRBV4-1 and TRBJ2-7, with D tentatively TRBD1 (7 bases). CDR1 and CDR2 from the germline V gene are MGHRA and YSYEKL. CDR3 size: 14 residues. In DNA, the CDR3 is TGCACTAGCAGCCAAGACGGGGACAGAGACGAGCAGTACTTC. Translated: CTSSQDGDRDEQYF.

About this clonotype itself: The junction shows a germline mismatch at one end, possibly a read error. V is TRBV29-1 and J is TRBJ2-5; D is perhaps TRBD2 (5 bases). CDR1 and CDR2 (germline): SQVTM, ANQGSEA. The CDR3 is made up of 13 amino acids. This CDR3 reads CSVEGFNKETQYF. As DNA, the CDR3 is TGCAGTGTTGAGGGATTTAACAAAGAGACCCAATACTTC. Full variable domain (outside the CDR3, taken from reference TRBV29-1 and TRBJ2-5): SAVISQKPSRDICQRGTSLTIQCQVDSQVTMMFWYRQQPGQSLTLIATANQGSEATYESGFVIDKFPISRPNLTFSTLTVSNMSPEDSSIYLCSVEGFNKETQYFGPGTRLLVL.

This clonotype was recorded once. Mismatch with germline at one junction end may stem from a read error. The gene calls are TRBV6-6 and TRBJ2-1; D might be TRBD2 (5 bases). Germline CDR1 and CDR2: MNHNY and SVGAGI (reference sequence). The CDR3 covers 11 residues. The CDR3 loop is CASSLVGEQFF. The DNA of the CDR3 is TGTGCCAGCAGTCTGGTTGGGGAGCAATTCTTC.

The table lists this clonotype with many counts. The chain couples TRBV13 to TRBJ2-4, with D hard to call. The CDR3 runs 16 residues. The germline V and J ends were trimmed by 1 base and 3 bases, with 13 bases remaining between them. Looked up from germline, CDR1 is PRHDT and CDR2 is FYEKMQ (reference sequence). DNA of the CDR3: TGTGCCAGCAGCTTAGTCCTGGGGATAGGCAAAAACATTCAGTACTTC. Amino acid sequence: CASSLVLGIGKNIQYF.

As for this clonotype: A junction boundary mismatches the germline segment, possibly from a read error. V gene TRBV29-1 combines with J gene TRBJ2-2; 9 positions match TRBD1. The germline V gene encodes CDR1 SQVTM and CDR2 ANQGSEA. This CDR3 region has 10 residues. CDR3 DNA: TGCAGCGTTGGACAGGGGGGGCTGTTTTTT. Translating it yields CSVGQGGLFF.

The V and J genes are TRBV29-1 and TRBJ1-3; 7 bases map to TRBD1. The CDR3 is made up of 13 amino acids. Germline assignment: CDR1 SQVTM and CDR2 ANQGSEA. V lost 8 bases, J lost 3 bases, and 7 bases stayed unmatched. The CDR3 region is CSLGGTVGNTIYF. The CDR3 DNA reads as TGCAGCCTGGGGGGGACAGTTGGAAACACCATATATTTT.

Of note for this clonotype: At one of its ends the junction is not consistent with the germline gene, which may arise from a read error. The genes are TRBV5-4 and TRBJ2-7; a weak D match, TRBD2 (5 bases). This CDR3 is built from 13 residues. Germline V gives CDR1 SGHNT, CDR2 YYREEE (reference sequence). For the CDR3, the DNA is TGTGCCAGCAGCACACGACTAACCTACAAGCAGTATTTC. Translating it yields CASSTRLTYKQYF.

This clonotype turned up a few times. One base away lies a much larger clone, so this may be a sequencing read error. The rearrangement links TRBV24-1 to TRBJ1-2; D perhaps matches TRBD1 (6 bases). This CDR3 region has 13 residues. The germline gives CDR1 KGHDR, CDR2 SFDVKD. The V gene lost 7 bases and the J gene lost 7 bases, with 15 bases spanning the gap. The CDR3 region has the DNA TGTGCCACCAGCTCGAGGCGGGACACTGGCTACACCTTC. Translating gives CATSSRRDTGYTF.

This clonotype was detected ten times or more. The chain carries TRBV19 and TRBJ1-6; unclear D gene. The CDR3 loop spans 14 amino acids. Trimming stripped 5 bases from V and 9 bases from J, with 14 bases between. CDR1 and CDR2 from the germline V gene are LNHDA and SQIVND (reference sequence). CDR3: CASSADGVGSPLHF. The CDR3 DNA follows: TGTGCCAGTAGTGCCGACGGGGTGGGTTCACCCCTCCACTTT.

This chain uses TRBV7-3 with TRBJ2-1; D unresolved. CDR1 and CDR2 (germline): SGHTA, FQGTGA. This CDR3 is 13 amino acids long. With 5 bases removed from V and 6 bases from J, the gap between germline ends came to 11 bases. The chain's CDR3 is CASSREVVNEQFF. DNA for the CDR3: TGTGCCAGCAGCAGGGAAGTGGTCAATGAGCAGTTCTTC.

To note about this clonotype: The junction does not match germline at one end; this may be a read error. The rearrangement uses TRBV6-1 and TRBJ1-5; TRBD1 matches at 7 bases. The germline CDR1 and CDR2 sequences are MNHNS and SASEGT. The CDR3 totals 13 residues. CDR3 amino acids: CASSAGGDQPQHF. In DNA form, the CDR3 reads TGCGCCAGCAGTGCAGGGGGAGATCAGCCCCAGCATTTT.

A word on this clonotype: The junction does not match germline at one end; this may be a read error. V and J are TRBV11-2 and TRBJ2-1; no firm D call. Germline values: CDR1 SGHAT, CDR2 FQNNGV. The CDR3 runs to 18 residues. The CDR3 DNA follows: TGTGCCAGCAACTTAGATCAGTGCACTATCGGCTCCTACAATGAGCAGTTCTTC. Its protein is CASNLDQCTIGSYNEQFF.

This clonotype was counted once. One junction end disagrees with the germline gene, perhaps due to a read error. The CDR3 is CATFTTNKNIQHF. CDR3 bases: TGTGCGACGTTCACAACCAACAAAAATATTCAGCACTTC. The rearrangement links TRBV28 to TRBJ2-4, with D uncertain. CDR3 length equals 13 residues. The germline gives CDR1 MDHEN, CDR2 SYDVKM.

This clonotype was observed a few times. The chain employs TRBV4-1 and TRBJ2-7; the D gene could be TRBD1 or TRBD2 (6 bases each). V lost 4 bases, J lost 5 bases, and 18 bases lay in between. Germline lookup yields CDR1 MGHRA and CDR2 YSYEKL. The CDR3 has 15 amino acids. The CDR3 here is CASSRSLGGIDEQYF. The CDR3 region has the DNA TGCGCCAGCAGCCGGTCGTTAGGGGGGATTGACGAGCAGTACTTC.

In regard to this clonotype: Mismatch with germline at one junction end may stem from a read error. The V call is TRBV6-5, the J call TRBJ2-2; D perhaps matches TRBD2 (5 bases). The CDR3 extends over 14 amino acids. Germline CDR1 is MNHEY and CDR2 is SVGAGI. For the CDR3, the DNA is TGTGCCAGCAGTTGGAAGAGAGTCACCGGGGATCTGTCTTTT. This gives the protein CASSWKRVTGDLSF.

On this clonotype: A junction boundary mismatches the germline segment, possibly from a read error. The chain carries TRBV7-9 and TRBJ1-2; 7 bases fit TRBD1. Germline assignment: CDR1 SEHNR and CDR2 FQNEAQ (reference sequence). The length of the CDR3 is 13 residues. The CDR3 DNA follows: TGTGCCAGCAGTACGGGGACAGCCTATGGCTACGTCTTC. It is translated as CASSTGTAYGYVF.

A word on this clonotype: The junction and the germline gene differ at one end; a read error may be behind it. CDR3 amino acids: CASNLRDLQFF. In DNA form, the CDR3 reads TGTGCCAGCAACTTAAGGGACTTGCAGTTCTTT. The V call is TRBV13, the J call TRBJ2-1; a weak D match, TRBD2 (6 bases). Germline CDR1 PRHDT, CDR2 FYEKMQ (reference sequence). This CDR3 comprises 11 residues. Drawing the rest from reference TRBV13 and TRBJ2-1, the complete variable domain is AAGVIQSPRHLIKEKRETATLKCYPIPRHDTVYWYQQGPGQDPQFLISFYEKMQSDKGSIPDRFSAQQFSDYHSELNMSSLELGDSALYFCASNLRDLQFFGPGTRLTVL.

Remarks on this clonotype: At one end, the junction sequence differs from germline, possibly due to a read error. The chain recombines TRBV11-2 with TRBJ2-7; D call uncertain. CDR1 and CDR2 (germline): SGHAT, FQNNGV. The CDR3 contains 15 residues. CDR3 region: CPSSLSVGISYEQYF. The CDR3 DNA follows: TGTCCCAGTAGCCTATCTGTGGGGATATCCTACGAGCAGTACTTC.

This chain joins TRBV11-2 and TRBJ2-2; 10 nucleotides match TRBD2. The CDR3 runs to 16 residues. With 11 bases clipped from V and 6 bases from J, the junction kept 15 bases outside the gene matches. The germline CDR1 and CDR2 sequences are SGHAT and FQNNGV. This chain's CDR3 is CACSIVALAGAGELFF. CDR3 nucleotide sequence: TGTGCCTGTAGCATAGTGGCGCTAGCGGGAGCCGGGGAGCTGTTTTTT.

This clonotype was detected many times. The rearrangement links TRBV6-1 to TRBJ2-2; 7 positions match TRBD2. Per the germline V gene, CDR1 is MNHNS and CDR2 is SASEGT. The ends lost 2 bases at V and 1 base at J; junction bases unmatched: 1. CDR3 size: 15 residues. The CDR3 loop is CASSELAENTGELFF. As DNA, the CDR3 is TGTGCCAGCAGTGAACTAGCGGAGAACACCGGGGAGCTGTTTTTT.

This clonotype was found many times. V and J are TRBV4-1 and TRBJ2-4; D unresolved. Germline V gene sequence: CDR1 MGHRA, CDR2 YSYEKL. This CDR3 has 18 amino acids. Trimming left V 0 bases short and J 1 base short, with 16 bases between. CDR3 in amino acids: CASSQDPPGLYAKNIQYF. For the CDR3, the DNA is TGCGCCAGCAGCCAAGATCCCCCAGGCCTCTACGCCAAAAACATTCAGTACTTC.

CDR3 sequence reads: CASETSPLVPKNIQYF. Here the CDR3 DNA reads TGTGCCAGCGAAACTAGCCCCTTGGTACCCAAAAACATTCAGTACTTC. The gene calls are TRBV2 and TRBJ2-4, with D possibly matching TRBD2 (6 bases). V was pared by 8 bases and J by 2 bases, with 19 bases between. Looked up from germline, CDR1 is SNHLY and CDR2 is FYNNEI. CDR3 length: 16 residues.

The sample holds a few counts of this clonotype. This clone may be a read error of a much larger clone one base away. This sequence joins TRBV11-2 and TRBJ2-1; perhaps D is TRBD1 or TRBD2 (6 bases each). The germline V gene has CDR1 SGHAT and CDR2 FQNNGV. The CDR3 is made up of 18 amino acids. CDR3 sequence reads: CTSSLGWGAGHFSNEQLF. In DNA, the CDR3 is TGTACCAGCAGCTTAGGGTGGGGGGCGGGACACTTTAGTAATGAGCAGCTCTTC. Looking up the rest from reference TRBV11-2 and TRBJ2-1 gives the full variable domain: EAGVAQSPRYKIIEKRQSVAFWCNPISGHATLYWYQQILGQGPKLLIQFQNNGVVDDSQLPKDRFSAERLKGVDSTLKIQPAKLEDSAVYLCTSSLGWGAGHFSNEQLFGPGTRLTVL.

Points on this clonotype: At one boundary the junction diverges from the germline segment, which might be a read error. DNA of the CDR3: TGCAGCGTTCCGGCTAGCGGCTACTACAATGCGCAGTTCTTC. Translating gives CSVPASGYYNAQFF. The rearrangement joins TRBV29-1 to TRBJ2-1; the match to TRBD2 covers 7 bases. The CDR3 is 14 residues long. Germline V gene data show CDR1 as SQVTM and CDR2 as ANQGSEA.